Each of the 25 T cell receptor beta chains below was sequenced from the same sample in a study of CD8 T cells in ankylosing spondylitis (dated by TCRdb to the late 2010s). Receptors were amplified or captured by 5' RACE. The sequencer listed for this sample is Illumina HiSeq 2500. The public reads were run again by TCRdb, first through fastp at Q25 and then through MiXCR, and only productive beta chains were kept. Each record represents a unique CDR3 protein, reported with the most common genes and DNA among its rows. A total of 250,000 to 300,000 distinct CDR3 sequences appear in this sample, roughly 20% of them only once. Clones ranked in the top ten supply about 8% of the sample. Material: blood, either unsorted or a sorted T cell fraction (not recorded which). The receptors derive from a male donor with ankylosing spondylitis or in good health (not recorded which).

The chain recombines TRBV5-1 with TRBJ2-1; 10 nucleotides align to TRBD2. V dropped 4 bases and J dropped 1; count of bases not matched to a gene: 11. The CDR3 runs to 18 residues. Germline-derived CDR1 and CDR2 are SGHRS and YFSETQ. Here the CDR3 reads CASSPSSGGLYSYNEQFF. In nucleotides, the CDR3 is TGCGCCAGCAGCCCCTCTAGCGGGGGACTTTATTCCTACAATGAGCAGTTCTTC.

A remark on this clonotype: One junction end does not reproduce the germline sequence, and a read error may be involved. The rearrangement joins TRBV13 to TRBJ2-5; D possibly corresponds to TRBD1 (5 bases). Per the germline V gene, CDR1 is PRHDT and CDR2 is FYEKMQ (reference sequence). CDR3 length equals 14 residues. The CDR3 sequence is CASSLDMGQGTQYF. In DNA, the CDR3 is TGTGCCAGCAGCTTAGATATGGGGCAAGGGACCCAGTACTTC.

This clonotype was detected many times. The chain uses TRBV5-1 and TRBJ1-3; 8 nucleotides match TRBD1. In germline, CDR1 is SGHRS, CDR2 YFSETQ. V lost 2 bases and J lost 0; bases outside the gene matches: 4. There are 16 residues in the CDR3. The chain's CDR3 is CASSFGTGGSGNTIYF. The CDR3 DNA follows: TGCGCCAGCAGCTTCGGGACAGGAGGCTCTGGAAACACCATATATTTT.

The genes are TRBV6-1 and TRBJ2-1; perhaps TRBD1 as D (5 bases). Between the trimmed V and J ends, which lost 6 bases and 0 bases, there was a span of 24 bases. CDR1 and CDR2 (germline): MNHNS, SASEGT. There are 19 residues in the CDR3. CDR3 sequence: CASRELLKGQRDSYNEQFF. Written as DNA, the CDR3 is TGTGCCAGCAGGGAATTATTAAAAGGACAACGCGACTCCTACAATGAGCAGTTCTTC.

This clonotype was seen a handful of times. The chain recombines TRBV7-2 with TRBJ1-5; D not resolved. The V end lost 5 bases, the J end lost 9 bases, and 14 bases lay between the germline ends. The CDR3 length is 13 residues. Germline loops: CDR1 SGHTA, CDR2 FQGNSA. CDR3 residues: CASSPWERRPQHF. The DNA of the CDR3 is TGTGCCAGCAGCCCTTGGGAACGGAGGCCCCAGCATTTT.

The chain is built from TRBV5-6 and TRBJ2-5, with D unclear. The CDR3 contains 14 residues. V gave up 2 bases and J gave up 0 bases, with 8 bases separating them. Germline V gene sequence: CDR1 SGHDT, CDR2 YYEEEE. The CDR3 sequence is CASSLLKYQETQYF. CDR3 bases: TGTGCCAGCAGCTTATTAAAGTACCAAGAGACCCAGTACTTC.

CDR3 sequence: CSANPGVAGVNEQYV. The DNA for the CDR3 is TGCAGTGCTAACCCGGGGGTAGCGGGTGTTAACGAGCAGTACGTC. This chain links TRBV20-1 with TRBJ2-7; TRBD2 aligns across 7 bases. V gave up 4 bases and J gave up 5 bases; unmatched junction bases: 14. Germline CDR1 DFQATT, CDR2 SNEGSKA (reference sequence). The length of the CDR3 is 15 residues.

This clonotype was counted many times. The CDR3 DNA follows: TGTGCCAGCAGCGTAGAACGACTAGCTGGTAATGAGCAGTTCTTC. Its protein is CASSVERLAGNEQFF. V is TRBV9 and J is TRBJ2-1; 7 bases are shared with TRBD2. Per germline, CDR1 SGDLS and CDR2 YYNGEE. After removal of 0 bases from V and 7 bases from J, the junction contained 7 bases not matched to a gene. The CDR3 has 15 amino acids.

This clonotype showed up just a few times. The V gene is TRBV20-1, the J gene TRBJ2-5; D not certain. This CDR3 contains 12 residues. Germline CDR1 reads DFQATT; CDR2 reads SNEGSKA (reference sequence). V was clipped by 5 bases and J by 2 bases, with 9 bases between them. CDR3 sequence (DNA): TGCAGTGCTCGTGCCCTTCAAGAGACCCAGTACTTC. Amino acid sequence: CSARALQETQYF.

The chain links TRBV14 to TRBJ1-6; D not resolved. The CDR3 spans 14 residues. Germline CDR1 and CDR2: SGHDN and FVKESK. Trimming pared 1 base from V and 8 bases from J, leaving 9 bases between. CDR3: CASSQGTSYSPLHF. The CDR3 DNA reads as TGTGCCAGCAGCCAAGGGACTTCCTATTCACCCCTCCACTTT.

V is TRBV11-2 and J is TRBJ2-1, with 8 bases matching TRBD2. V trimming: 6 bases; J trimming: 0 bases; junction bases outside the gene matches: 7. CDR3 length: 16 amino acids. In germline, CDR1 is SGHAT, CDR2 FQNNGV. The CDR3 loop reads CASRLIAGSSYNEQFF. The CDR3 DNA reads as TGTGCCAGCAGGTTGATAGCGGGGAGCTCCTACAATGAGCAGTTCTTC.

Many counts were recorded for this clonotype. V is TRBV20-1 and J is TRBJ2-3; the D gene is possibly TRBD1 (6 bases). The CDR3 extends over 16 amino acids. The V gene lost 2 bases and the J gene lost 7 bases, with 22 bases spanning the gap. Per the germline V gene, CDR1 is DFQATT and CDR2 is SNEGSKA (reference sequence). Here the CDR3 reads CSARTKLDRFSNTQYF. Here the CDR3 DNA reads TGCAGTGCTAGAACTAAGCTCGACAGGTTTTCAAATACGCAGTATTTT.

The table lists this clonotype with a few counts. The V gene is TRBV3-1, the J gene TRBJ1-6, with D possibly matching TRBD1 (6 bases). V lost 4 bases, J lost 10 bases, and 17 bases lay in between. CDR3 length equals 15 residues. Germline CDR1 is LGHDT and CDR2 is YNNKEL (reference sequence). CDR3 sequence: CASSPWGRGGSPLHF. DNA for the CDR3: TGTGCCAGCAGCCCGTGGGGCAGGGGAGGATCACCCCTCCACTTT.

In the case of this clonotype: This may come from a read error, since a much larger clone is one base off. The gene calls are TRBV6-5 and TRBJ2-5; no reliable D call. CDR3 size: 12 residues. In germline, CDR1 is MNHEY, CDR2 SVGAGI. The CDR3 DNA reads TGTGCCAACAGTTACTTGGGGGAGACCCAGTACTTC. Translating it yields CANSYLGETQYF.

This clonotype was seen a few times. The genes are TRBV7-7 and TRBJ2-5; 10 positions match TRBD2. The germline CDR1 and CDR2 sequences are SSHAT and FNYEAQ (reference sequence). The CDR3 has 15 amino acids. The CDR3 DNA follows: TGTGCTAGCGGGCGGCTAGCGGGGGCCCAAGAGACCCAGTACTTC. Amino acid sequence: CASGRLAGAQETQYF.

Turning to this clonotype: A read error may explain this, as a much larger clone is one base away. This sequence joins TRBV5-1 and TRBJ1-3, with D possibly being TRBD1 (5 bases). V gave up 0 bases and J gave up 4 bases, with 8 bases separating them. Germline CDR1 is SGHRS and CDR2 is YFSETQ. The CDR3 runs 14 residues. The CDR3, as DNA: TGCGCCAGCAGCTTGGACGGACAAGGAAACACCATATATTTT. Protein product: CASSLDGQGNTIYF.

The chain uses TRBV14 and TRBJ2-7; a weak D match, TRBD1 (5 bases). V was clipped by 6 bases and J by 7 bases, with 16 bases between them. Germline V lookup: CDR1 SGHDN, CDR2 FVKESK. The CDR3 sequence is 13 residues long. CDR3 residues: CASRVQASFEQYV. The CDR3 DNA is TGTGCCAGCAGAGTACAGGCGTCGTTTGAGCAGTACGTC.

V is TRBV20-1 and J is TRBJ2-3; no firm D call. Trimming pared 3 bases from V and 2 bases from J, leaving 3 bases between. There are 11 residues in the CDR3. In germline, CDR1 is DFQATT, CDR2 SNEGSKA (reference sequence). For the CDR3, the DNA is TGCAGTGCTAGGCACACAGATACGCAGTATTTT. Residues: CSARHTDTQYF.

This clonotype was detected many times. The rearrangement links TRBV5-1 to TRBJ1-2; D may be TRBD1 (5 bases). The germline CDR1 and CDR2 sequences are SGHRS and YFSETQ. V lost 0 bases to trimming and J lost 4 bases, with 10 bases between them. CDR3 length equals 14 residues. The CDR3 reads CASSLAQGGYGYTF. The CDR3 DNA sequence: TGCGCCAGCAGCTTGGCTCAGGGAGGCTATGGCTACACCTTC.

The chain recombines TRBV10-2 with TRBJ2-1; 8 positions match TRBD1. The CDR3 is 18 residues long. The junction had 13 bases not matched to a gene; V was cut back by 5 bases and J by 1 base. Germline assignment: CDR1 WSHSY and CDR2 SAAADI. In DNA form, the CDR3 reads TGCGCCAGCAGTAGGACAGGGAGTCCTTTTGAATCCTACAATGAGCAGTTCTTC. This translates into CASSRTGSPFESYNEQFF.

This clonotype came up a few times. CDR3: CASSWDGSRAEAFF. CDR3 DNA sequence: TGTGCCAGCAGTTGGGACGGCTCTCGGGCCGAAGCTTTCTTT. This chain connects TRBV11-1 to TRBJ1-1; the D gene is possibly TRBD1 (5 bases). V dropped 6 bases and J dropped 8 bases, with 19 bases sitting between them. This CDR3 region has 14 residues. Germline V lookup: CDR1 SGHAT, CDR2 FQDESV (reference sequence).

Only one count was recorded for this clonotype. The rearrangement uses TRBV21-1 and TRBJ1-1; no DNA check was done on the table's D call, TRBD1. TRBV21-1 is a known pseudogene. This CDR3 spans 18 amino acids. The CDR3 sequence is CANSKETGGTIPHTEAFF. The CDR3, as DNA: TGTGCCAACAGCAAAGAAACAGGGGGGACTATTCCGCACACTGAAGCTTTCTTT.

This clonotype has more than one count but fewer than ten. The chain couples TRBV20-1 to TRBJ2-3, with 8 bases that match TRBD2. This CDR3 region has 14 residues. J gave up 0 bases and V 8 bases, and 7 bases lay outside the gene matches. The germline V gene has CDR1 DFQATT and CDR2 SNEGSKA (reference sequence). CDR3: CSSRKRGSTDTQYF. The CDR3 DNA reads TGCAGTTCCCGGAAGCGGGGGAGCACAGATACGCAGTATTTT.

This CDR3 is CASSFQGARTDTQYF. Written as DNA, the CDR3 is TGCGCCAGCAGCTTCCAGGGGGCGAGGACAGATACGCAGTATTTT. J is TRBJ2-3 and V is TRBV5-1, with 8 bases fitting TRBD1. This CDR3 spans 15 amino acids. In germline, CDR1 is SGHRS, CDR2 YFSETQ. V shed 2 bases, J shed 3 bases, and the junction held 5 bases outside the gene matches.

The chain has TRBV12-3 or TRBV12-4 and TRBJ1-5; 10 nucleotides agree with TRBD1. J gave up 6 bases and V 5 bases, and 7 bases lay outside the gene matches. The CDR3 length is 15 residues. The CDR3 region has the DNA TGTGCCAGCAGTCCCGGGACAGGGGTTTTTCAGCCCCAGCATTTT. Protein: CASSPGTGVFQPQHF.